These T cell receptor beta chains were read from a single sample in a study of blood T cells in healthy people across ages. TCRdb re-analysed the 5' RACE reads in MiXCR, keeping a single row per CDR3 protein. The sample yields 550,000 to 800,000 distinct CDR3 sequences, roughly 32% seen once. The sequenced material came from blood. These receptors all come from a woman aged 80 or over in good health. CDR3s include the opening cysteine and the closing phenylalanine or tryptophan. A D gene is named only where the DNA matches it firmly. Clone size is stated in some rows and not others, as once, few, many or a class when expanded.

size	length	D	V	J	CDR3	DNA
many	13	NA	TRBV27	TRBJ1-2	CASRKREFSGYTF	TGTGCCAGCAGGAAAAGAGAGTTTTCGGGCTACACCTTC
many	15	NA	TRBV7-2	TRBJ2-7	CASSLIQTVAYEQYF	TGTGCCAGCAGCTTAATACAGACAGTTGCATACGAGCAGTACTTC
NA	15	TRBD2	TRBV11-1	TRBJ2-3	CASRPRAGDTDTQYF	TGTGCCAGCAGGCCGAGGGCGGGGGACACAGATACGCAGTATTTT
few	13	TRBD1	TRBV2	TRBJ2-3	CASSPGTADTQYF	TGTGCCAGCAGTCCTGGGACAGCAGATACGCAGTATTTT
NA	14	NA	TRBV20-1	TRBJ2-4	CSPSGTLTKNIQYF	TGCAGTCCGAGTGGGACACTGACCAAAAACATTCAGTACTTC
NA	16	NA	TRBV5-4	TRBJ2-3	CASSWTRGMSADTQYF	TGTGCCAGCAGCTGGACCCGGGGGATGAGCGCAGATACGCAGTATTTT
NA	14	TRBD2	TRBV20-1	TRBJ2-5	CSASRGGGRETQYF	TGCAGTGCTAGCCGGGGGGGTGGACGAGAGACCCAGTACTTC
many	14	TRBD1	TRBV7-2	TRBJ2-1	CASSPGQAYNEQFF	TGTGCCAGCAGCCCGGGACAGGCTTACAATGAGCAGTTCTTC
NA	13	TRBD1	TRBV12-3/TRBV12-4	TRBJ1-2	CASTHRGASGYTF	TGTGCCAGCACCCACAGGGGCGCGAGCGGCTACACCTTC
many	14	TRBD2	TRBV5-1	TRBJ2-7	CASSRAGGLDEQYF	TGCGCCAGCAGCAGGGCGGGGGGCTTGGACGAGCAGTACTTC
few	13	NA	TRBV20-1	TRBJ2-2	CSAARTDTGELFF	TGCAGTGCTGCTCGGACAGACACCGGGGAGCTGTTTTTT
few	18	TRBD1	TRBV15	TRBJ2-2	CATSRVQGAIRNTGERFF	TGTGCCACCAGCAGAGTCCAGGGGGCAATTCGTAACACCGGGGAGCGGTTTTTT
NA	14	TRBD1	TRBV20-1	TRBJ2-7	CSASGQGDSYEQYF	TGCAGTGCTAGTGGACAGGGGGACTCCTACGAGCAGTACTTC
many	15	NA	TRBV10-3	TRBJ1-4	CAISEGSLINEKLFF	TGTGCCATCAGTGAGGGATCGCTAATTAATGAAAAACTGTTTTTT
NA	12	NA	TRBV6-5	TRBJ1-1	CASSFGSREAFF	TGTGCCAGCAGTTTCGGGAGCAGGGAAGCTTTCTTT
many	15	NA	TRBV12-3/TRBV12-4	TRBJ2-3	CASWKDLTLPDTQYF	TGTGCCAGCTGGAAGGACCTCACCCTGCCTGATACGCAGTATTTT
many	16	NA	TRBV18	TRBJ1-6	CASSPGTGTRNSPLHF	TGTGCCAGCTCACCAGGAACAGGGACTCGTAATTCACCCCTCCACTTT
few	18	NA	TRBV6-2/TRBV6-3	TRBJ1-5	CASSLTAWGGARIQPQHF	TGTGCCAGCAGCTTAACAGCATGGGGCGGTGCTAGGATTCAGCCCCAGCATTTT
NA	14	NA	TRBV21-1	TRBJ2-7	CASSNGQGGYEQYF	TGTGCCAGCAGCAACGGGCAGGGAGGATACGAGCAGTACTTC
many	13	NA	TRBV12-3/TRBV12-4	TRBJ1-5	CASSLAGFQPQHF	TGTGCCAGCAGTTTGGCGGGGTTTCAGCCCCAGCATTTT
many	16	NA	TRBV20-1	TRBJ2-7	CSARDARAPSSYEQYF	TGCAGTGCTAGAGATGCCCGGGCTCCTAGCTCCTACGAGCAGTACTTC
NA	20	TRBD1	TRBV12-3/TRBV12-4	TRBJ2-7	CASSVSYGDRGRLLSYEQYF	TGTGCCAGCAGTGTGTCTTACGGGGACAGGGGACGTCTCCTCTCCTACGAGCAGTACTTC
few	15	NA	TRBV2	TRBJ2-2	CASVEGNTNTGELFF	TGTGCCAGCGTTGAAGGCAACACGAACACCGGGGAGCTGTTTTTT
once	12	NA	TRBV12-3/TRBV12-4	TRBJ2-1	CASSLRRTAQFF	TGTGCCAGCAGTTTACGGCGAACCGCCCAGTTCTTC
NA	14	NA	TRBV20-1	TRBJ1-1	CSASRGAGRGEAFF	TGCAGTGCTAGCCGGGGGGCAGGCCGAGGGGAAGCTTTCTTT
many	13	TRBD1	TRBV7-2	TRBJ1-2	CASSPRDRDGYTF	TGTGCCAGCAGCCCCCGGGACAGGGATGGCTACACCTTC
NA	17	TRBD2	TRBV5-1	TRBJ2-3	CASSLGLAGGKPDTQYF	TGCGCCAGCAGCTTGGGACTAGCGGGGGGTAAGCCAGATACGCAGTATTTT
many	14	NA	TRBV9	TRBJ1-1	CASSVAGQNTEAFF	TGTGCCAGCAGCGTAGCTGGACAGAACACTGAAGCTTTCTTT
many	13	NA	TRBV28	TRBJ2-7	CASSPPSVYEQYF	TGTGCCAGCAGTCCTCCCTCGGTATACGAGCAGTACTTC
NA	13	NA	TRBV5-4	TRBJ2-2	CASSGGNLGELFF	TGTGCCAGCAGCGGGGGGAACCTCGGGGAGCTGTTTTTT
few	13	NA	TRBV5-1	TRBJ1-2	CASSLEGSRGYTF	TGCGCCAGCAGCTTGGAAGGGTCCCGGGGCTACACCTTC
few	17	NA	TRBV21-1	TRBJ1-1	CASSKDATGRTDTEAFF	TGTGCCAGCAGCAAAGATGCGACAGGGAGGACGGACACTGAAGCTTTCTTT
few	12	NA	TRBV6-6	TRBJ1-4	CASSYSSEKLFF	TGTGCCAGCAGTTACTCGAGTGAAAAACTGTTTTTT
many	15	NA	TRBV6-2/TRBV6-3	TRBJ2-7	CASSYSRGFPNEQYF	TGTGCCAGCAGTTACTCGAGGGGGTTCCCCAACGAGCAGTACTTC
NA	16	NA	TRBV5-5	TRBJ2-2	CASSLPPGRTTGELFF	TGTGCCAGCAGCTTGCCCCCGGGACGTACGACCGGGGAGCTGTTTTTT
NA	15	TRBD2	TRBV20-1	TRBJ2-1	CSARAWTSPGNEQFF	TGCAGTGCTAGAGCCTGGACTAGCCCTGGAAATGAGCAGTTCTTC
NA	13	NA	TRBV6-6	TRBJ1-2	CASSPGTEYGYTF	TGTGCCAGCAGTCCCGGGACGGAATATGGCTACACCTTC
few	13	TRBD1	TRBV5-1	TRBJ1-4	CASRRQGNEKLFF	TGCGCCAGCCGCCGACAGGGTAATGAAAAACTGTTTTTT
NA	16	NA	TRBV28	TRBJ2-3	CASGLLQGPIGDTQYF	TGTGCCAGCGGGCTCCTACAGGGACCAATTGGAGATACGCAGTATTTT
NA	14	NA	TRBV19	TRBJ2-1	CASSTTGLAGEQFF	TGTGCCAGTAGTACTACAGGGTTGGCGGGTGAGCAGTTCTTC
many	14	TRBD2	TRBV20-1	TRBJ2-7	CSARVNGGRYEQYF	TGCAGTGCTAGAGTAAACGGGGGGAGATACGAGCAGTACTTC
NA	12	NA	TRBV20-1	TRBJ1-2	CSGIGGSYGYTF	TGCAGCGGAATCGGGGGAAGCTATGGCTACACCTTC
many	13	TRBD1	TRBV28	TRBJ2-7	CASLRDRGHEQYF	TGTGCCAGCCTCCGGGACAGGGGCCACGAGCAGTACTTC
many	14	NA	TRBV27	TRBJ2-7	CASKPGHGDYEQYF	TGTGCCAGCAAGCCGGGACACGGAGATTACGAGCAGTACTTC
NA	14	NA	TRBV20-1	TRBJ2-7	CSAPLGSLGYEQYF	TGCAGTGCACCCCTTGGGAGCCTAGGCTACGAGCAGTACTTC
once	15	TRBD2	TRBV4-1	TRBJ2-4	CASSQEVAGVWEQYF	TGCGCCAGCAGCCAAGAAGTAGCGGGAGTTTGGGAGCAGTACTTC
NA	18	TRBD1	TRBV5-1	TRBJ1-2	CASSYEIYNRGRIYGYTF	TGCGCCAGCAGCTACGAAATTTATAACAGGGGGCGAATCTATGGCTACACCTTC
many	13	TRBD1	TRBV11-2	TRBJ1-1	CASSLVRKGAAFF	TGTGCCAGCAGCTTAGTAAGGAAGGGGGCAGCTTTCTTT
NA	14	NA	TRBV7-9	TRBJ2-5	CASSLAGGNNEQYF	TGTGCCAGCAGCTTAGCCGGGGGTAACAATGAGCAGTACTTC
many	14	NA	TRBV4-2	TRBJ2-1	CASSQEQRDNEQFF	TGTGCCAGCAGCCAAGAACAACGGGATAATGAGCAGTTCTTC
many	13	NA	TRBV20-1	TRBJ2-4	CSAAQGAKNIQYF	TGCAGTGCTGCCCAGGGAGCCAAAAACATTCAGTACTTC
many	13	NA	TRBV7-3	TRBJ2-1	CASSSSEYNEQFF	TGTGCCAGCAGCTCTTCAGAGTACAATGAGCAGTTCTTC
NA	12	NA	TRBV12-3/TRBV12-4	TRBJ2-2	CASRPHTGELFF	TGTGCCAGCAGGCCTCACACCGGGGAGCTGTTTTTT
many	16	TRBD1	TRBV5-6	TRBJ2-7	CASSLGGTGVYYEQYF	TGTGCCAGCAGCCTGGGGGGGACAGGGGTTTACTACGAGCAGTACTTC
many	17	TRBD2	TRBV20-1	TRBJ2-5	CSARAELAGGPRETQYF	TGCAGTGCTAGAGCCGAACTAGCGGGGGGGCCGCGGGAGACCCAGTACTTC